The T cell receptor (beta chain) described here comes from a study of regulatory T cells in long-lasting Graves disease (dated by TCRdb to the early 2020s). As for the study more broadly: In the newly diagnosed Graves' disease group, patients had been taking antithyroid drugs for less than 3 months. Peripheral blood TCR sequencing and RNA sequencing compared persistent Graves' disease patients with newly diagnosed Graves' disease patients. The study was registered as a clinical trial and conducted in China. A total of around 35 samples underwent TCR sequencing, from roughly 13 patients with persistent Graves' disease and 20 patients with newly diagnosed Graves' disease.

This clonotype was detected ten times or more. Its recognized antigen is unknown. One base away there is no much larger clone; base qualities are not given. Broad study findings and their caveats: Sequencing and analysis were limited to the TCR beta chain. Persistent disease showed preferential use of TRBV28, TRBJ1-2 and TRBJ2-5, whereas newly diagnosed disease favored TRBV20-1 and TRBJ2-1. More public clonotypes were shared among persistent patients (under 3,000) than among newly diagnosed patients (roughly 1,000). Compared with newly diagnosed patients, patients with persistent Graves' disease had lower TCR Shannon entropy and fewer highly expanded clones, which suggests clonal expansion. Peripheral blood alone was examined, since thyroid tissue, which constituted the primary lesion, could not be accessed. The authors acknowledged the small sample size as a limitation that may reduce accuracy.

The intended sense of this specimen's time point label: newly diagnosed GD, antithyroid drugs for less than 3 months. For both TCR sequencing and RNA sequencing, RNA was extracted from PBMCs using TRIzol. The diagnosis of Graves' disease was made according to American Thyroid Association guidelines. The patients came from an endocrinology department in Xi'an, China. Each patient gave approximately 10 milliliters of peripheral blood, collected in an EDTA anticoagulant tube. Ficoll Paque Plus density gradient separation was used to isolate PBMCs, and no further T cell sorting was performed. An Agilent 2100 Bioanalyzer and agarose gel were used to check RNA quality, while a NanoDrop 2000 measured RNA concentration. The method behind the library was multiplex PCR. For sequencing, an Illumina HiSeq 4000 was employed. TCR beta libraries were built with iRepertoire HTBI primers and Arm-PCR amplification of CDR3 regions. Before sequencing, the PCR products underwent gel purification. In the original analysis: Gene usage analysis of CDR3 amino acid clonotypes used the roughly 60 TRBV and approximately 13 TRBJ segments found across samples. COPE and FqMerger were used to merge the filtered high-quality paired reads into contigs. Contigs were aligned with BLAST to IMGT TRBV, TRBD and TRBJ reference genes, and CDR3 was defined per IMGT. Any clonotype with a frequency above 0.1% was counted as a highly expanded clone. Shannon entropy was used to measure repertoire diversity, and the Gini coefficient was used to measure V-J evenness. A clonotype found in more than one individual was treated as public. The raw public data were reprocessed by TCRdb itself: fastp quality trimming at Q25, MiXCR clonotype calling, in-frame beta chains only. All rows with the same CDR3 protein become a single entry with the most common DNA and genes. Clone size and V and J calls follow TCRdb, not the original study. Across this sample there are approximately 400,000 distinct CDR3 sequences, with approximately 16% seen only once. Over 7% of the sample rests with the top ten.

V is pared back by 8 bases and J by 7 bases, with 21 bases lying between the germline termini. Counted from cysteine to phenylalanine, this CDR3 has 15 amino acids. Just the 45-base CDR3 DNA is kept, in frame starting at base 1. This same sample was also part of a study on T cells in Graves' hyperthyroidism and ophthalmopathy. The second study's paper adds: Stable Graves' hyperthyroidism was defined as the absence of progression to ophthalmopathy over 18 months of follow-up. Hyperthyroidism patients were aged 18 to 65 years and newly diagnosed, with disease duration of less than 2 months. The study excluded patients with uncontrolled infections, other autoimmune diseases, pregnancy or lactation. Diagnoses were based on clinical symptoms, serum thyroxine and TRAb, thyroid ultrasound and orbital computed tomography. The first round of RT-PCR for the TCR CDR3 was performed with the HTBI primer set and the Qiagen OneStep RT-PCR kit. Blood samples also contained most of the expanded thyroid clonotypes (frequency above 0.001), which suggests that blood repertoires may reflect thyroid immune responses. In cross-validation, a model built on a 13 V-J signature told ophthalmopathy apart from stable hyperthyroidism with just under 90% sensitivity and about 81% specificity, and in testing the same model reached 80%/75%. In validation, progression to ophthalmopathy was predicted by the model with approximately 67% sensitivity and around 76% specificity, a median of around 5.9 months before onset. TCR V-J signatures able to tell the groups apart were searched for in a discovery cohort of 95 or so patients, of whom more than 40 had Graves' ophthalmopathy and around 58 had stable Graves' hyperthyroidism. Prospective prediction of ophthalmopathy was tested in an independent validation cohort consisting of 18 to 20 hyperthyroidism patients and 17 patients who later progressed to ophthalmopathy. For training and testing, the 100 or so patients in the discovery cohort were randomly divided in a 7:3 ratio. In about six Graves' hyperthyroidism patients, the study also compared T-cell repertoires from thyroid tissue with T-cell repertoires from blood. Once sampling was done, hyperthyroidism patients were given methimazole at a starting dose of 30 mg daily, whereas ophthalmopathy patients were given high-dose intravenous methylprednisolone. The libraries were constructed in a second round of multiplex PCR and then size-selected and purified. Sequencing of the libraries was done on an Illumina HiSeq2000 using paired-end 100 bp reads. SOAPnuke was used to process the raw data, with reads discarded if the reads contained adapters or uncalled bases, had a mean Phred below 15, or lacked an exact constant-primer or identifier match. COPE v1.2.5 was used to merge high-quality paired reads, and clonotypes were defined as unique nucleotide sequences. MiTCR v1.1 was used to align the clonotypes against IMGT TRBV, TRBD and TRBJ reference segments. Analysis was restricted to V-J combinations with a frequency above 0.0001, which covered 99.2% of repertoires. The TCS score was defined as the ratio of F50 (clonal expansion) to E x V (chaos), calculated using BLOSUM62-based TCRdist between CDR3 peptides within each V-J. Welch's t-statistics and random forest reduced approximately 520 V-J features to 13, which were used in a naive Bayes classifier (R e1071). Sample size was not statistically predetermined, and blinding of investigators to group allocation was not performed. The paper describes TCR Vbeta CDR3 sequencing of 120 to 150 peripheral blood samples, made up of 43 ophthalmopathy patients, 70 to 80 hyperthyroidism patients and roughly 17 progressor patients.

The starting material was peripheral blood mononuclear cells (PBMCs), obtained at new diagnosis, from a patient treated with antithyroid drugs. The source of this sequence is a woman between 35 and 50 years old with Graves disease. Donor details come from another sample of the same person, matched by shared clones. The chain is assembled from TRBV12-3 or TRBV12-4 and TRBJ2-1; a weak D assignment points to TRBD1 (6 bases agree). The nucleotide sequence reads TGTGCCAGCCGCCTGGGCGGCCAGGGGTTGAATGAGCAGTTCTTC. It codes for CASRLGGQGLNEQFF.